The rows below give T cell receptor beta chains drawn from one sample of a study of shared clonotypes between healthy human individuals. The protocol was immunoSEQ multiplex PCR, while the TCRdb copy is restricted to in-frame clones and leaves out a portion. The sample contains over 2 million clones, roughly 94% of which appear only once. Sequencing input: naive CD8+ T cells sorted from blood. These receptors originate from a young man in good health. Both conserved end residues are part of each CDR3. D genes are given only for firm matches. The size of a clone is reported for some rows only, either as once, few or many, or as a class for expanded clones.

clone_size,d_call,cdr3_length,j_call,v_call,cdr3_nt,cdr3_aa
NA,TRBD1,13,TRBJ1-2,TRBV7-8,TGTGCCAGCAGCTTAGAGGGGGCCGCTGGCTACACCTTC,CASSLEGAAGYTF
NA,NA,15,TRBJ1-5,TRBV6-1,TGTGCCAGCAGTGATCTCGGGACGGGAAATCAGCCCCAGCATTTT,CASSDLGTGNQPQHF
NA,NA,12,TRBJ2-7,TRBV5-6,TGTGCCAGCACCAACGGTGCCTACGAGCAGTACTTC,CASTNGAYEQYF
NA,TRBD2,17,TRBJ2-1,TRBV5-4,TGTGCCAGCAGCGATACCTCGGGAGGGACCCCTGACAATGAGCAGTTCTTC,CASSDTSGGTPDNEQFF
NA,TRBD1,15,TRBJ2-1,TRBV9,TGTGCCAGCAGCGGCCGGGACAGGGCACACAATGAGCAGTTCTTC,CASSGRDRAHNEQFF
NA,NA,14,TRBJ2-7,TRBV27,TGTGCCAGCGGGCTCCAGACGTCCGAGAACGAGCAGTACTTC,CASGLQTSENEQYF
NA,NA,13,TRBJ2-1,TRBV19,TGTGCCAGTAGCCAAACCCCAGGCAATGAGCAGTTCTTC,CASSQTPGNEQFF
NA,NA,14,TRBJ2-7,TRBV13,TGTGCCAGCAGCTCTCAGGGGAGCCAAAACGAGCAGTACTTC,CASSSQGSQNEQYF
NA,TRBD1,18,TRBJ1-3,TRBV10-3,TGTGCCATCTCGGACGGGACAGGGGGAAGGACAGGAGGAAACACCATATATTTT,CAISDGTGGRTGGNTIYF
NA,NA,17,TRBJ2-3,TRBV27,TGTGCCAGCAGTCCCAAAATCGGAAACAGGGGCACAGATACGCAGTATTTT,CASSPKIGNRGTDTQYF
NA,NA,13,TRBJ1-1,TRBV29-1,TGCAGCGTTGAGGGGGGAATTGGGGTTGAAGCTTTCTTT,CSVEGGIGVEAFF
NA,TRBD2,14,TRBJ2-1,TRBV10-2,TGCGCCAGCAGTGAAACTAGCGGGTACAATGAGCAGTTCTTC,CASSETSGYNEQFF
NA,NA,18,TRBJ2-7,TRBV6-1,TGTGCCAGCAGTGAATTGGGGGCGTTTGTTGGAGGGACCTACGAGCAGTACTTC,CASSELGAFVGGTYEQYF
NA,NA,14,TRBJ2-2,TRBV25-1,TGTGCCACCGAGACACTCTTGAACACCGGGGAGCTGTTTTTT,CATETLLNTGELFF
NA,NA,15,TRBJ2-1,TRBV11-1,TGTGCCAGCAGTTCTTTACCCGGGACGGGAAATGAGCAGTTCTTC,CASSSLPGTGNEQFF
NA,NA,15,TRBJ2-2,TRBV6-7,TGTGCCAGCAATCCCGGAGAGGGAAGGACCGGGGAGCTGTTTTTT,CASNPGEGRTGELFF
NA,NA,14,TRBJ1-4,TRBV27,TGTGCCAGCAGATCATCACTAGAGACTGCCAAACTGTTTTTT,CASRSSLETAKLFF
NA,TRBD1,16,TRBJ2-2,TRBV12-5,TGTGCTAGTGGTTTGGTATCAGGGGGCAACACCGGGGAGCTGTTTTTT,CASGLVSGGNTGELFF
NA,NA,13,TRBJ2-5,TRBV27,TGTGCCAGCAGTCCACGGACAGAAGAGACCCAGTACTTC,CASSPRTEETQYF
NA,NA,14,TRBJ1-1,TRBV5-1,TGCGCCAGCAGTCGCAGGGCAGAGAACACTGAAGCTTTCTTT,CASSRRAENTEAFF
NA,NA,13,TRBJ2-7,TRBV19,TGTGCCAGTAGTATAGATCTCGGGTACGAGCAGTACTTC,CASSIDLGYEQYF
NA,NA,13,TRBJ1-1,TRBV6-6,TGTGCCAGCAGCGAGGGACTACACACTGAAGCTTTCTTT,CASSEGLHTEAFF
NA,NA,17,TRBJ1-2,TRBV5-6,TGTGCCAGCAGCTTGGTGGGCAGCTACTCTCTCGTAAGTGGCTACACCTTC,CASSLVGSYSLVSGYTF
few,NA,14,TRBJ1-1,TRBV7-9,TGTGCCAGCAGCTTGGAGAAGATGAACACTGAAGCTTTCTTT,CASSLEKMNTEAFF
NA,NA,17,TRBJ2-1,TRBV30,TGTGCCTGGAGTGTACGGAAGTCGAAGATGGCCTACAATGAGCAGTTCTTC,CAWSVRKSKMAYNEQFF
NA,NA,14,TRBJ1-6,TRBV10-2,TGCGCCAGCATATCAGGGTCCTATAATTCACCCCTCCACTTT,CASISGSYNSPLHF
NA,NA,15,TRBJ2-2,TRBV7-2,TGTGCCAGCAGCTTAGCGCCAGGGACGGCCGGGGAGCTGTTTTTT,CASSLAPGTAGELFF
NA,NA,15,TRBJ2-7,TRBV4-1,TGCGCCAGCAGCCAATTTCCGGGATCTACTTACGAGCAGTACTTC,CASSQFPGSTYEQYF
NA,TRBD2,15,TRBJ2-1,TRBV6-6,TGTGCCAGCAGTTATGGCGGGGGGATCTACAATGAGCAGTTCTTC,CASSYGGGIYNEQFF
NA,NA,14,TRBJ1-2,TRBV4-3,TGCGCCAGCAGCTATACCGGGTCCCATTATGGCTACACCTTC,CASSYTGSHYGYTF
NA,TRBD1,15,TRBJ2-2,TRBV28,TGTGCCAGCAGTTCCGGGACAGGGGACACCGGGGAGCTGTTTTTT,CASSSGTGDTGELFF
once,NA,13,TRBJ2-1,TRBV5-4,TGTGCCAGCAGCTTGAAGAGGGCGAATGAGCAGTTCTTC,CASSLKRANEQFF
NA,TRBD1,16,TRBJ2-1,TRBV7-9,TGTGCCAGCAGCAGAACCGGGACAGGGGTCTACAATGAGCAGTTCTTC,CASSRTGTGVYNEQFF
NA,NA,14,TRBJ2-1,TRBV4-3,TGCGCCAGCAGCCAAGACCACCTTAACAATGAGCAGTTCTTC,CASSQDHLNNEQFF
NA,TRBD1,15,TRBJ2-1,TRBV27,TGTGCCAGCAGTTTAGGGGGACAGGGGAATAATGAGCAGTTCTTC,CASSLGGQGNNEQFF
NA,NA,14,TRBJ1-2,TRBV7-8,TGTGCCAGCAGCTTAGAATTTGAACCCTATGGCTACACCTTC,CASSLEFEPYGYTF
NA,NA,16,TRBJ1-3,TRBV15,TGTGCCACCAGCTCCCAAGGAGAGGTACTTGGAAACACCATATATTTT,CATSSQGEVLGNTIYF
NA,NA,15,TRBJ1-3,TRBV7-8,TGTGCCAGCAGCCACGTCGCCTGGGGTGGAAACACCATATATTTT,CASSHVAWGGNTIYF
NA,NA,14,TRBJ1-5,TRBV7-9,TGTGCCAGCAGCTTTGGGGACAGCAATCAGCCCCAGCATTTT,CASSFGDSNQPQHF
NA,NA,15,TRBJ1-2,TRBV2,TGTGCCAGCAGTGAAGGGGGGACGGCTTTCTATGGCTACACCTTC,CASSEGGTAFYGYTF
NA,TRBD2,15,TRBJ2-7,TRBV11-2,TGTGCCAGCAGCGACCCTAGCGGCCACCCGTTCGAGCAGTACTTC,CASSDPSGHPFEQYF
NA,NA,15,TRBJ2-1,TRBV2,TGTGCCAGCAACCCGCCGGGACCATGGGACAATGAGCAGTTCTTC,CASNPPGPWDNEQFF
NA,NA,15,TRBJ1-5,TRBV19,TGTGCCAGTAGTATAGGGACAACGGAGGAGCAGCCCCAGCATTTT,CASSIGTTEEQPQHF
NA,NA,15,TRBJ1-1,TRBV9,TGTGCCAGCAGCGTAGACGGGGGGCTGGGCACTGAAGCTTTCTTT,CASSVDGGLGTEAFF
NA,TRBD2,16,TRBJ2-5,TRBV9,TGTGCCAGCAGCGTAGAGGATAGCGGGAGGCCTGAGGCCCAGTACTTC,CASSVEDSGRPEAQYF
NA,NA,17,TRBJ2-1,TRBV27,TGTGCCAGCAGTTTGAATAAGGGTGGGTATTCCTACAATGAGCAGTTCTTC,CASSLNKGGYSYNEQFF
NA,NA,16,TRBJ1-1,TRBV13,TGTGCCAGCACCCAAGGGACTTCCTGGGGGGACACTGAAGCTTTCTTT,CASTQGTSWGDTEAFF
NA,TRBD2,14,TRBJ2-1,TRBV27,TGTGCCAGCAGTGTCGGGACTACCCGCGATGAGCAGTTCTTC,CASSVGTTRDEQFF
NA,NA,13,TRBJ1-1,TRBV30,TGTGCCTGGAGTGTAATCGAGGCCACTGAAGCTTTCTTT,CAWSVIEATEAFF
NA,NA,13,TRBJ1-1,TRBV29-1,TGCAGCGTCCAGGGTCCCCTTTACACTGAAGCTTTCTTT,CSVQGPLYTEAFF
few,NA,13,TRBJ2-7,TRBV5-1,TGCGCCAGCAGCTTGGACAGGTCCTACGAGCAGTACTTC,CASSLDRSYEQYF